The next 30 T cell receptor beta chains were all read from a single sample in a study of regulatory T cells in long-lasting Graves disease. Sequencing libraries for TCR beta were prepared with iRepertoire HTBI primers and Arm-PCR of CDR3 regions. TCRdb used MiXCR to reprocess the multiplex PCR reads, holding one entry per CDR3 protein. The sample lists more than 300,000 distinct CDR3 sequences; roughly 24% were seen once. The time point here: persistent/refractory GD, antithyroid drugs over 5 years with positive TRAb. PBMC-derived RNA was used for the TCR library. The sequencing used peripheral blood mononuclear cells (PBMCs), collected when the disease was refractory, from a patient treated with antithyroid drugs. Receptor source: a woman in her 40s with Graves disease.

The chain couples TRBV5-1 to TRBJ2-7, with TRBD1 matching 10 bases. This CDR3 has 15 amino acids. V shed 4 bases, J shed 8 bases, and the junction held 12 bases outside the gene matches. Germline V lookup: CDR1 SGHRS, CDR2 YFSETQ. The CDR3 region has the DNA TGCGCCAGCAGCGCCACCGGGACAGGGGCCCTGCAGCAGTACTTC. Translating it yields CASSATGTGALQQYF.

The chain combines TRBV18 with TRBJ2-5; D is perhaps TRBD2 (5 bases). CDR1 is KGHSH and CDR2 is LQKENI in the germline V gene. V was cut by 1 base and J by 5 bases, with 11 bases left in between. The CDR3 sequence is 14 residues long. The CDR3 is CASSPRLRVETQYF. In DNA, the CDR3 is TGTGCCAGCTCACCACGACTGAGGGTGGAGACCCAGTACTTC.

V and J are TRBV10-3 and TRBJ2-3; D gene uncertain. The CDR3 loop spans 12 amino acids. Germline V CDR1 and CDR2: ENHRY, SYGVKD. The V gene lost 4 bases and the J gene lost 3 bases, with 5 bases spanning the gap. The CDR3 DNA follows: TGTGCCATCAGTGTCTCTACAGATACGCAGTATTTT. Protein sequence: CAISVSTDTQYF.

The chain uses TRBV6-5 and TRBJ2-7; 7 nucleotides agree with TRBD1. Germline CDR1 and CDR2: MNHEY and SVGAGI. V was pared by 2 bases and J by 3 bases, with 10 bases of the junction left unmatched. The CDR3 contains 16 residues. CDR3 bases: TGTGCCAGCAGTTACCGGCGGCAGGGGGACCTCTACGAGCAGTACTTC. Translating it yields CASSYRRQGDLYEQYF.

This clonotype was detected a few times. The chain carries TRBV20-1 and TRBJ1-5; a weak D match, TRBD1 (5 bases). CDR3 length: 19 amino acids. Deletions cut 7 bases from V and 0 bases from J, with 28 bases between. Germline CDR1 is DFQATT and CDR2 is SNEGSKA (reference sequence). The CDR3 DNA is TGCAGTGTTACCTCGTTTGGGGCAGGGCCAATTAATAGCAATCAGCCCCAGCATTTT. It yields the protein CSVTSFGAGPINSNQPQHF.

The chain combines TRBV10-3 with TRBJ2-2, with D unclear. The germline CDR1 and CDR2 sequences are ENHRY and SYGVKD. The CDR3 has 15 amino acids. The V end lost 3 bases, the J end lost 0 bases, and 8 bases lay between the germline ends. This CDR3 is CAISEVPTNTGELFF. CDR3 DNA sequence: TGTGCCATCAGTGAAGTACCCACGAACACCGGGGAGCTGTTTTTT.

This clonotype showed up just a few times. This chain connects TRBV20-1 to TRBJ1-5; 8 nucleotides match TRBD1. The CDR3 sequence is 17 residues long. With 6 bases clipped from V and 0 bases from J, the junction kept 13 bases outside the gene matches. CDR1 is DFQATT, CDR2 SNEGSKA, per germline (reference sequence). The CDR3 region is CSAREAGGTHSNQPQHF. CDR3 DNA: TGCAGTGCCCGAGAGGCAGGGGGCACGCATAGCAATCAGCCCCAGCATTTT.

This clonotype was seen a few times. The rearrangement uses TRBV18 and TRBJ1-4; 9 nucleotides align to TRBD1. Losses at the gene ends were 3 bases for V and 6 bases for J; bases not matched to a gene: 5. The CDR3 covers 15 residues. Germline V gives CDR1 KGHSH, CDR2 LQKENI. The CDR3 is CASSPYRGRDEKLFF. The CDR3 bases are TGTGCCAGCTCACCGTACAGGGGGCGGGATGAAAAACTGTTTTTT.

The chain links TRBV6-2 or TRBV6-3 to TRBJ1-5; D is unclear. V dropped 7 bases and J dropped 7 bases, with 14 bases sitting between them. CDR1 is MNHEY, CDR2 SVGEGT, per germline. The length of the CDR3 is 13 residues. The CDR3 sequence: CASTHRGRQPQHF. The CDR3 nucleotides read TGTGCCAGCACCCACCGAGGGCGACAGCCCCAGCATTTT.

This clonotype was counted ten times or more. The CDR3 sequence is CASSYRVVYGYTF. CDR3 coding DNA: TGTGCCAGCAGTTACAGGGTCGTCTATGGCTACACCTTC. The rearrangement joins TRBV28 to TRBJ1-2, with D possibly matching TRBD1 (6 bases). This CDR3 is 13 amino acids long. Germline V gene data show CDR1 as MDHEN and CDR2 as SYDVKM. The V end was cut by 4 bases, the J end by 4 bases, with 10 bases between.

A remark on this clonotype: A far bigger clonotype differs at one base, so this is likely a read error. V gene TRBV28 combines with J gene TRBJ1-1, with 11 bases lining up with TRBD1. With the DNA end fitting TRBJ1-6 better, the J assignment may be wrong. Per the germline V gene, CDR1 is MDHEN and CDR2 is SYDVKM. CDR3 length: 17 amino acids. CDR3 in amino acids: CPSSSSGTGGRSSPLHF. CDR3 nucleotide sequence: TGTCCCAGCAGTTCATCCGGGACAGGGGGAAGAAGTTCACCCCTCCACTTT.

This clonotype was picked up a small number of times. The chain is built from TRBV5-6 and TRBJ1-4; D possibly corresponds to TRBD1 (5 bases). Germline CDR1 is SGHDT and CDR2 is YYEEEE. V was shortened by 1 base and J by 7 bases, with 17 bases between the two germline ends. The length of the CDR3 is 16 residues. The CDR3 spells CASSLWDGVKIEKLFF. Here the CDR3 DNA reads TGTGCCAGCAGCTTGTGGGACGGGGTGAAAATTGAAAAACTGTTTTTT.

The sample holds many counts of this clonotype. The J gene is TRBJ1-2, the V gene TRBV6-1; D not resolved. Germline CDR1 MNHNS, CDR2 SASEGT. Trimming pared 0 bases from V and 4 bases from J, leaving 12 bases between. CDR3 size: 15 residues. The CDR3 is CASSEAGSLLYGYTF. CDR3 coding DNA: TGTGCCAGCAGTGAAGCTGGCAGTTTACTCTATGGCTACACCTTC.

This clonotype was counted between two and nine times. The chain couples TRBV13 to TRBJ1-6; 10 bases map to TRBD1. CDR1 is PRHDT, CDR2 FYEKMQ, per germline (reference sequence). The CDR3 is 15 amino acids. V dropped 5 bases and J dropped 11; count of bases not matched to a gene: 9. The DNA of the CDR3 is TGTGCCAGCAGCCCGACAGGGGGCTCTGTTACACCCCTCCACTTT. It encodes CASSPTGGSVTPLHF. Combining the CDR3 with reference TRBV13 and TRBJ1-6 gives the whole variable domain AAGVIQSPRHLIKEKRETATLKCYPIPRHDTVYWYQQGPGQDPQFLISFYEKMQSDKGSIPDRFSAQQFSDYHSELNMSSLELGDSALYFCASSPTGGSVTPLHFGNGTRLTVT.

This clonotype has at least ten counts. The rearrangement uses TRBV29-1 and TRBJ1-6; D gene uncertain. V gave up 7 bases and J gave up 6 bases, with 16 bases separating them. CDR1 is SQVTM, CDR2 ANQGSEA, per germline. The CDR3 runs to 14 residues. The CDR3 protein is CSATFGLLNSPLHF. The CDR3, as DNA: TGCAGCGCCACATTCGGACTGCTTAATTCACCCCTCCACTTT.

This clonotype was recorded at least ten times. The chain couples TRBV2 to TRBJ1-2, with 8 bases aligning to TRBD1. Trimming removed 6 bases from V and 7 bases from J; junction bases left unmatched: 10. CDR1 is SNHLY, CDR2 FYNNEI, per germline. The CDR3 extends over 14 amino acids. The CDR3 protein is CASRAGQGVTGYTF. CDR3 DNA: TGTGCCAGCAGAGCTGGACAGGGCGTAACTGGCTACACCTTC.

This clonotype was counted between two and nine times. This rearrangement joins TRBV30 to TRBJ1-2; D is undetermined. The CDR3 runs to 13 residues. Looked up from germline, CDR1 is GTSNPN and CDR2 is SVGIG (reference sequence). The V end was cut by 2 bases, the J end by 0 bases, with 7 bases between. CDR3 protein: CAWSRASNYGYTF. The CDR3 DNA reads TGTGCCTGGAGTCGGGCTTCTAACTATGGCTACACCTTC.

This clonotype appeared many times. The genes are TRBV28 and TRBJ1-5; D gene ambiguous. CDR1 and CDR2 from the germline V gene are MDHEN and SYDVKM. Trimming took 8 bases from V and 7 from J, leaving 3 bases between them. The CDR3 has 9 residues. The CDR3 region is CASGQPQHF. The CDR3 nucleotides are TGTGCCAGCGGACAGCCCCAGCATTTT.

The chain uses TRBV20-1 and TRBJ2-1; the match to TRBD1 covers 8 bases. The V gene's germline CDR1 is DFQATT and CDR2 SNEGSKA (reference sequence). V shed 1 base and J 2 bases; nucleotides not matched to a gene: 4. CDR3 length equals 15 residues. CDR3 coding DNA: TGCAGTGCTAGAGGCCTACAGGGGGCCTACAATGAGCAGTTCTTC. Protein sequence: CSARGLQGAYNEQFF.

This clonotype was detected ten times or more. This chain uses TRBV2 with TRBJ1-1; D remains ambiguous. The CDR3 consists of 12 residues. Germline V gene data show CDR1 as SNHLY and CDR2 as FYNNEI. V lost 6 bases, J lost 3 bases, and 8 bases lay in between. The CDR3 is CASRDGYTEAFF. As DNA, the CDR3 is TGTGCCAGCAGGGACGGATACACTGAAGCTTTCTTT.

In its sample, this clonotype was seen a few times. The CDR3 here is CASRPGGVSSPLHF. In nucleotides, the CDR3 is TGTGCCAGCAGACCAGGGGGAGTTAGTTCACCCCTCCACTTT. The chain couples TRBV12-3 or TRBV12-4 to TRBJ1-6; 7 nucleotides agree with TRBD1. Unmatched junction bases numbered 8, after V lost 6 bases and J lost 9 bases. The CDR3 totals 14 residues.

Many counts were recorded for this clonotype. The CDR3 DNA reads TGTGCCAGCAGTTTAATCGGAGAGACCCAGTACTTC. Residues: CASSLIGETQYF. V is TRBV12-3 or TRBV12-4 and J is TRBJ2-5; no reliable D call. The CDR3 has 12 residues. The V end lost 2 bases, the J end lost 4 bases, and 5 bases lay between the germline ends.

This clonotype was picked up a small number of times. The rearrangement uses TRBV6-1 and TRBJ1-4; possible D gene TRBD1, 5 bases. This CDR3 contains 13 residues. Germline V gene data show CDR1 as MNHNS and CDR2 as SASEGT. V was shortened by 10 bases and J by 6 bases, with 15 bases between the two germline ends. The CDR3 loop is CATLGDLHEKLFF. The CDR3 DNA reads as TGTGCCACCTTGGGGGACCTACATGAAAAACTGTTTTTT.

This clonotype has just a few counts. This chain links TRBV6-1 with TRBJ2-4, with D possibly matching TRBD2 (5 bases). With 4 bases removed from V and 6 bases from J, the gap between germline ends came to 10 bases. This CDR3 comprises 13 residues. Germline V CDR1 and CDR2: MNHNS, SASEGT. The DNA for the CDR3 is TGTGCCAGCAGTGTAACGGAGGTAAACATTCAGTACTTC. Amino acids: CASSVTEVNIQYF.

This clonotype was counted once. The rearrangement joins TRBV30 to TRBJ1-3; no reliable D call. Trimming removed 2 bases from V and 1 base from J, with 6 bases in between. This CDR3 contains 13 residues. Per the germline V gene, CDR1 is GTSNPN and CDR2 is SVGIG (reference sequence). CDR3 sequence reads: CAWSWSSGNTIYF. The CDR3, as DNA: TGTGCCTGGAGTTGGAGTTCTGGAAACACCATATATTTT. Combining the CDR3 with reference TRBV30 and TRBJ1-3 gives the whole variable domain SQTIHQWPATLVQPVGSPLSLECTVEGTSNPNLYWYRQAAGRGLQLLFYSVGIGQISSEVPQNLSASRPQDRQFILSSKKLLLSDSGFYLCAWSWSSGNTIYFGEGSWLTVV.

This clonotype showed up just once. The CDR3 loop reads CASSYSTGTGDEQYF. CDR3 DNA sequence: TGTGCCAGCAGTTACTCGACCGGGACAGGGGACGAGCAGTACTTC. The V gene is TRBV6-2 or TRBV6-3, the J gene TRBJ2-7; 10 nucleotides align to TRBD1. With V trimmed by 0 bases and J by 5 bases, 4 bases remained unmatched. The CDR3 is 15 amino acids. Germline CDR1 reads MNHEY; CDR2 reads SVGEGT.

Ten or more counts support this clonotype. The rearrangement joins TRBV7-9 to TRBJ2-7; the D is unclear. Deletions cut 8 bases from V and 2 bases from J, with 7 bases between. CDR1 is SEHNR, CDR2 FQNEAQ, per germline (reference sequence). This CDR3 has 11 amino acids. DNA of the CDR3: TGTGCCAGCGGCCGAACCTACGAGCAGTACTTC. Protein sequence: CASGRTYEQYF.

This clonotype has ten or more counts. The chain joins TRBV28 to TRBJ1-6, with D possibly being TRBD1 (5 bases). The CDR3 runs to 15 residues. Germline V gives CDR1 MDHEN, CDR2 SYDVKM. Trimming shortened V by 2 bases and J by 7 bases, and 12 bases separated the two germline ends. CDR3 amino acids: CASSLGGVRNSPLHF. In DNA form, the CDR3 reads TGTGCCAGCAGTTTAGGGGGGGTGAGGAATTCACCCCTCCACTTT.

This clonotype was counted at least ten times. The rearrangement joins TRBV28 to TRBJ2-7, with D tentatively TRBD1 (6 bases). Germline V gene lookup returns CDR1 MDHEN and CDR2 SYDVKM. CDR3 length: 15 amino acids. V lost 3 bases and J lost 3, with 15 bases in between. CDR3 coding DNA: TGTGCCAGCAGTTTGTGGACAGTCTCCAACTACGAGCAGTACTTC. This gives the protein CASSLWTVSNYEQYF.

The rearrangement joins TRBV3-1 to TRBJ2-5; perhaps D is TRBD1 or TRBD2 (6 bases each). The ends were cut back, 3 bases at V and 3 bases at J, with 17 bases in the middle. The CDR3 is 16 amino acids. Germline-derived CDR1 and CDR2 are LGHDT and YNNKEL (reference sequence). The CDR3 sequence: CASSHPRGEAKETQYF. In DNA, the CDR3 is TGTGCCAGCAGCCACCCGAGGGGGGAGGCGAAAGAGACCCAGTACTTC.